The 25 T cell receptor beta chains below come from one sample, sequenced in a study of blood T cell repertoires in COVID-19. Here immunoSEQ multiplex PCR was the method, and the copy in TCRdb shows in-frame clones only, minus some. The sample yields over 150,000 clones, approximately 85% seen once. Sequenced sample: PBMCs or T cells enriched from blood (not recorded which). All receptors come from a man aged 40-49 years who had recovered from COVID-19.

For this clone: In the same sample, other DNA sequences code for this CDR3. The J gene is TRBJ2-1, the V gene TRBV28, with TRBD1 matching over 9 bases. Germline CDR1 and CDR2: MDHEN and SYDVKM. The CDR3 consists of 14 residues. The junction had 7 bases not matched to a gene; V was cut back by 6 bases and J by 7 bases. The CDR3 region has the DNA TGTGCCAGCAGCTGGGGGACAGGGAGGAATGAGCAGTTCTTC. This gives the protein CASSWGTGRNEQFF. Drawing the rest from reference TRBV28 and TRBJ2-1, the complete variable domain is DVKVTQSSRYLVKRTGEKVFLECVQDMDHENMFWYRQDPGLGLRLIYFSYDVKMKEKGDIPEGYSVSREKKERFSLILESASTNQTSMYLCASSWGTGRNEQFFGPGTRLTVL.

CDR3 bases: TGTGCCAGCAGCCAAGCCCTCGGAGGGCAGCCCCAGCATTTT. Amino acid sequence: CASSQALGGQPQHF. The rearrangement links TRBV3-1 (or the pseudogene TRBV3-2) to TRBJ1-5; the D is unclear. Germline V CDR1 and CDR2: LGHDT, YNNKEL (reference sequence). V lost 1 base and J lost 7, with 11 bases in between. The length of the CDR3 is 14 residues.

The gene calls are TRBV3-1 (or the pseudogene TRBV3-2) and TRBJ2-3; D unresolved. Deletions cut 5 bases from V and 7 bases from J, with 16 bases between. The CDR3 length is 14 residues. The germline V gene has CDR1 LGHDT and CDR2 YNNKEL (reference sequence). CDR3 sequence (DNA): TGTGCCAGCAGCACCGAGAGCGTCTTGAATACGCAGTATTTT. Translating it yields CASSTESVLNTQYF.

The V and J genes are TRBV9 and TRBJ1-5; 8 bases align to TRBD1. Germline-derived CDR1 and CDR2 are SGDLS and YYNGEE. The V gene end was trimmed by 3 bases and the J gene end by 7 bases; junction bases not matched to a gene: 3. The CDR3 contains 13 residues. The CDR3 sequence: CASSAGGEQPQHF. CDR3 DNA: TGTGCCAGCAGCGCAGGGGGCGAACAGCCCCAGCATTTT.

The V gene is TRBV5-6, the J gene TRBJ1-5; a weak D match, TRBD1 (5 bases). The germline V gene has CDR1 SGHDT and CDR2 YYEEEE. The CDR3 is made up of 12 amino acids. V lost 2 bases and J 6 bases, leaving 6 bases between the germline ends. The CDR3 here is CASSFGGQPQHF. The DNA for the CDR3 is TGTGCCAGCAGCTTCGGGGGTCAGCCCCAGCATTTT.

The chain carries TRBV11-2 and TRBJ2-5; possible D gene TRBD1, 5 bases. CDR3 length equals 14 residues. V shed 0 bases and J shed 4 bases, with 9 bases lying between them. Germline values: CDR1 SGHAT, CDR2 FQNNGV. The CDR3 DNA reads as TGTGCCAGCAGCTTAGAGACAGTCGGAGAGACCCAGTACTTC. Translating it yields CASSLETVGETQYF.

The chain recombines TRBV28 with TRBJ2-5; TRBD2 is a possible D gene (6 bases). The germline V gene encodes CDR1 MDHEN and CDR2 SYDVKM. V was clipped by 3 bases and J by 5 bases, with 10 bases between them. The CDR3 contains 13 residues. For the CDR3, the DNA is TGTGCCAGCAGTTTGGGCGGGAAGGAGACCCAGTACTTC. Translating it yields CASSLGGKETQYF.

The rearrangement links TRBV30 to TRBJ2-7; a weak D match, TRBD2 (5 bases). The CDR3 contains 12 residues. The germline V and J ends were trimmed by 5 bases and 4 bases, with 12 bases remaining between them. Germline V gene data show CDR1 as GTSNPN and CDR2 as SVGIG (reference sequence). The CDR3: CAWGESPYEQYF. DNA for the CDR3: TGTGCCTGGGGGGAGAGCCCTTACGAGCAGTACTTC. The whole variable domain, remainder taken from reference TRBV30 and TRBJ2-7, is SQTIHQWPATLVQPVGSPLSLECTVEGTSNPNLYWYRQAAGRGLQLLFYSVGIGQISSEVPQNLSASRPQDRQFILSSKKLLLSDSGFYLCAWGESPYEQYFGPGTRLTVT.

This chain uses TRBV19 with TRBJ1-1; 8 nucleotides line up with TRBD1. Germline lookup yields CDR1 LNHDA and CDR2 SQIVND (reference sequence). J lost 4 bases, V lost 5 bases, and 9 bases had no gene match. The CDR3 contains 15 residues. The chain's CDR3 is CASSPYGTGGTEAFF. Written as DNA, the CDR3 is TGTGCCAGTAGTCCCTACGGAACAGGGGGCACTGAAGCTTTCTTT.

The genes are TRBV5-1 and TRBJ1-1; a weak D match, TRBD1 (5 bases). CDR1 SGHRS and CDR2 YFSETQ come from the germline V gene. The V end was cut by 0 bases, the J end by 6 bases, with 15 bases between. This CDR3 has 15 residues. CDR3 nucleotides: TGCGCCAGCAGCTTGGGTACAGGTGTAATCGCTGAAGCTTTCTTT. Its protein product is CASSLGTGVIAEAFF.

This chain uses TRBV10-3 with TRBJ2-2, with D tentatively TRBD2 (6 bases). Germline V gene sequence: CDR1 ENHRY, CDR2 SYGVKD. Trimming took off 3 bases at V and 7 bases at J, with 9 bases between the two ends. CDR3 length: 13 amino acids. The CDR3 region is CAISEIGGGELFF. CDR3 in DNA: TGTGCCATCAGTGAAATCGGGGGCGGGGAGCTGTTTTTT.

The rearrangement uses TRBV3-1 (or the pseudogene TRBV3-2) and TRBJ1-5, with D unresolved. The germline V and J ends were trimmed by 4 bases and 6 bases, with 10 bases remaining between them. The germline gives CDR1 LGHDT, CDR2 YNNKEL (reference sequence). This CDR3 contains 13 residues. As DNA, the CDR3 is TGTGCCAGCAGCCCCCTCCATAGTCAGCCCCAGCATTTT. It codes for CASSPLHSQPQHF.

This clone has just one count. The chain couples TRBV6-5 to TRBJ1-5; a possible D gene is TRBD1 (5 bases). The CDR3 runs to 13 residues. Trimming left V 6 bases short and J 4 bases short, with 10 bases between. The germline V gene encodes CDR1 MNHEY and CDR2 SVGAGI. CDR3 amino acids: CASRLDTNQPQHF. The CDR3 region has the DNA TGTGCCAGCAGGCTGGACACAAATCAGCCCCAGCATTTT.

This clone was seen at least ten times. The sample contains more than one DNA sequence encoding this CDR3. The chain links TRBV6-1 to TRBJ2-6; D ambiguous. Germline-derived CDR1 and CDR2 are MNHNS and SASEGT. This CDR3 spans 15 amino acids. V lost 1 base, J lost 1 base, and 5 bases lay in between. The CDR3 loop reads CASSEDGSGANVLTF. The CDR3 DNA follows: TGTGCCAGCAGTGAAGACGGGTCTGGGGCCAACGTCCTGACTTTC.

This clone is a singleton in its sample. This CDR3 reads CASSFAGGQPQHF. In DNA, the CDR3 is TGTGCCAGCAGTTTTGCGGGGGGTCAGCCCCAGCATTTT. J is TRBJ1-5 and V is TRBV12-3 or TRBV12-4, with D perhaps TRBD1 (5 bases). V lost 3 bases and J 6 bases, leaving 9 bases between the germline ends. This CDR3 comprises 13 residues.

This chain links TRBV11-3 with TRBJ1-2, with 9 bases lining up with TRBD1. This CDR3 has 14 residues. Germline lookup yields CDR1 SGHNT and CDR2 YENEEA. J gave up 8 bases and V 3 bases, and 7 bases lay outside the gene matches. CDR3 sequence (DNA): TGTGCCAGCAGCTTTCCTGGGACAGGGCAGGGCTACACCTTC. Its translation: CASSFPGTGQGYTF.

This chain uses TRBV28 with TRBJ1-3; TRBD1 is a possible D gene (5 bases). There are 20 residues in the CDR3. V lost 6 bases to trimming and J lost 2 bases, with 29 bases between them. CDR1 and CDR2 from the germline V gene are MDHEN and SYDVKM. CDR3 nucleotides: TGTGCCAGCAGGCCCCGGAGCGGGGGACCCTTTCAATTGCCTGGAAACACCATATATTTT. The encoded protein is CASRPRSGGPFQLPGNTIYF.

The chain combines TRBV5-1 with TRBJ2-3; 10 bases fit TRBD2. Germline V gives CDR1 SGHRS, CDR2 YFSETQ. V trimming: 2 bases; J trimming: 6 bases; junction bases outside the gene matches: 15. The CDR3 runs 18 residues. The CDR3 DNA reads TGCGCCAGCAGCTTCGAAACCGGGACTAGCGCTAGTCGGGATACGCAGTATTTT. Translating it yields CASSFETGTSASRDTQYF. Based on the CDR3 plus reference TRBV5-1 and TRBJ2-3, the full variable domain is KAGVTQTPRYLIKTRGQQVTLSCSPISGHRSVSWYQQTPGQGLQFLFEYFSETQRNKGNFPGRFSGRQFSNSRSEMNVSTLELGDSALYLCASSFETGTSASRDTQYFGPGTRLTVL.

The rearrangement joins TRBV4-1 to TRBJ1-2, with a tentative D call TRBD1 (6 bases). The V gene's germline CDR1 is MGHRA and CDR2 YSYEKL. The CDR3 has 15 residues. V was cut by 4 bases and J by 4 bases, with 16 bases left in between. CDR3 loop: CASSRGPRDAYGYTF. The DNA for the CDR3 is TGCGCCAGCAGCCGGGGGCCGAGGGATGCCTATGGCTACACCTTC.

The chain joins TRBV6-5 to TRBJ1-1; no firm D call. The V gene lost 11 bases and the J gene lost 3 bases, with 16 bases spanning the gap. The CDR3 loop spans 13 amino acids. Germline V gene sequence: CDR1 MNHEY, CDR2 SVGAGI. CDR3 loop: CASSLAFDTEAFF. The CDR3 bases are TGTGCCTCCTCCTTGGCTTTCGACACTGAAGCTTTCTTT.

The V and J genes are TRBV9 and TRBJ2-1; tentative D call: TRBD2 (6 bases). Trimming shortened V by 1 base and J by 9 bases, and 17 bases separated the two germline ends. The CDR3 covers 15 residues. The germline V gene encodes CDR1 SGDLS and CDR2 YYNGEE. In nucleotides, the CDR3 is TGTGCCAGCAGCGTAAATCGGGAGCGTCCCAGTGAGCAGTTCTTC. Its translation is CASSVNRERPSEQFF.

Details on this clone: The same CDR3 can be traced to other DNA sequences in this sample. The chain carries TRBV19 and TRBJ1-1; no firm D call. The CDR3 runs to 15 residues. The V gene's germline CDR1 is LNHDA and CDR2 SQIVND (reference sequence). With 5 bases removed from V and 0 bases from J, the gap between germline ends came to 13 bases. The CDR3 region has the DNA TGTGCCAGTAGTCCCCAGGCGTCCATGAACACTGAAGCTTTCTTT. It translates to CASSPQASMNTEAFF.

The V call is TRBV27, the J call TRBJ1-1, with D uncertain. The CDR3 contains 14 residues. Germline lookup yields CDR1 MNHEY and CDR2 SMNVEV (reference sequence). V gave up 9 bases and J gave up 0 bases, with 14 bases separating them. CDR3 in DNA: TGTGCCAGGGAGCGGAGTGCGATGAACACTGAAGCTTTCTTT. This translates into CARERSAMNTEAFF.

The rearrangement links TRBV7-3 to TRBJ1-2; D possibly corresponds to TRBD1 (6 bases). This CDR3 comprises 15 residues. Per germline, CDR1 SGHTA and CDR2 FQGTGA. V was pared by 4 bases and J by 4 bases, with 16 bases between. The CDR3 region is CASSSSPDRLYGYTF. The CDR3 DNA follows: TGTGCCAGCAGCTCGTCCCCCGACAGGCTCTATGGCTACACCTTC. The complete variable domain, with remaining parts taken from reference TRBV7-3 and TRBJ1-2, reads GAGVSQTPSNKVTEKGKYVELRCDPISGHTALYWYRQSLGQGPEFLIYFQGTGAADDSGLPNDRFFAVRPEGSVSTLKIQRTERGDSAVYLCASSSSPDRLYGYTFGSGTRLTVV.

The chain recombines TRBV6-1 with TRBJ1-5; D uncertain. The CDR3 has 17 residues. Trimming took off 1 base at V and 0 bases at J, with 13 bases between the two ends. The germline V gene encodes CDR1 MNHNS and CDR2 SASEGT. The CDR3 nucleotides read TGTGCCAGCAGTGAAGACGCCGGGTACCCTAGCAATCAGCCCCAGCATTTT. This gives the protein CASSEDAGYPSNQPQHF.